A single sample gave rise to the 30 T cell receptor beta chains below, sequenced in a study of control samples from healthy donors and cancer patients. Sequenced by immunoSEQ multiplex PCR; TCRdb stores in-frame clones only, minus some. The profile shows more than 50,000 clones, over 75% of them singletons. Sample: blood. Receptors were obtained from a man aged 50 or older in good health.

The chain is built from TRBV10-2 and TRBJ2-7, with 11 bases that match TRBD1. The germline gives CDR1 WSHSY, CDR2 SAAADI. Trimming removed 6 bases from V and 1 base from J; junction bases left unmatched: 5. The CDR3 consists of 15 residues. The CDR3 bases are TGCGCCAGCAGAGCCGGGACAGGGGGTTCCTACGAGCAGTACTTC. This gives the protein CASRAGTGGSYEQYF.

The rearrangement joins TRBV6-5 to TRBJ1-3; no clear D. Between the trimmed V and J ends, which lost 7 bases and 4 bases, there was a span of 14 bases. Germline V gene lookup returns CDR1 MNHEY and CDR2 SVGAGI. CDR3 length: 14 amino acids. The DNA of the CDR3 is TGTGCCAGCACCTTAAACACGGACGGAAACACCATATATTTT. Protein: CASTLNTDGNTIYF.

The V and J genes are TRBV11-3 and TRBJ2-7; tentative D call: TRBD1 (5 bases). Trimming pared 5 bases from V and 3 bases from J, leaving 14 bases between. The CDR3 sequence is 14 residues long. In germline, CDR1 is SGHNT, CDR2 YENEEA. CDR3 nucleotide sequence: TGTGCCAGCAGCCCACGGTGGGGCTTCTACGAGCAGTACTTC. It encodes CASSPRWGFYEQYF.

J is TRBJ1-2 and V is TRBV28; no reliable D call. Looked up from germline, CDR1 is MDHEN and CDR2 is SYDVKM. This CDR3 is built from 11 residues. V lost 4 bases, J lost 4 bases, and 4 bases lay in between. The DNA for the CDR3 is TGTGCCAGCAGTTGGGGCTATGGCTACACCTTC. This gives the protein CASSWGYGYTF.

The V call is TRBV5-1, the J call TRBJ2-4, with no clear D. Germline V gives CDR1 SGHRS, CDR2 YFSETQ. V was pared by 4 bases and J by 0 bases, with 17 bases between. The CDR3 consists of 17 residues. The CDR3 here is CASSQAVFGLAKNIQYF. The CDR3 DNA sequence: TGCGCCAGCAGCCAGGCCGTTTTTGGTTTAGCCAAAAACATTCAGTACTTC.

The V call is TRBV21-1, the J call TRBJ2-7; TRBD1 reflects the table's D call only, with no check against the DNA. TRBV21-1 is flagged as a pseudogene. This CDR3 is 13 amino acids long. CDR3 residues: CASSSPGQYEQYF. CDR3 DNA: TGTGCCAGCAGCAGCCCGGGACAGTACGAGCAGTACTTC.

This chain uses TRBV7-9 with TRBJ1-1; D gene uncertain. The germline V and J ends were trimmed by 3 bases and 7 bases, with 9 bases remaining between them. Germline CDR1 is SEHNR and CDR2 is FQNEAQ (reference sequence). CDR3 length: 12 amino acids. The DNA of the CDR3 is TGTGCCAGCAGCTTCCTGGGCGATGAAGCTTTCTTT. As protein: CASSFLGDEAFF.

The chain is built from TRBV9 and TRBJ2-2; TRBD2 matches 11 bases. The germline CDR1 and CDR2 sequences are SGDLS and YYNGEE. The CDR3 extends over 16 amino acids. Losses at the gene ends were 4 bases for V and 3 bases for J; bases not matched to a gene: 5. CDR3 sequence reads: CASSPQLAGDTGELFF. DNA for the CDR3: TGTGCCAGCAGCCCACAACTAGCGGGAGACACCGGGGAGCTGTTTTTT.

This sequence joins TRBV1 and TRBJ1-2; the table names TRBD1, a call not compared with the DNA. TRBV1 is a pseudogene segment. The CDR3 is made up of 15 amino acids. CDR3 loop: CTSSHLQGASYGYTF. CDR3 DNA: TGCACCAGCAGCCACCTACAGGGGGCGAGCTATGGCTACACCTTC.

The chain recombines TRBV6-1 with TRBJ1-5; TRBD1 matches 7 bases. V was pared by 0 bases and J by 2 bases, with 7 bases of the junction left unmatched. Per the germline V gene, CDR1 is MNHNS and CDR2 is SASEGT. This CDR3 spans 17 amino acids. In nucleotides, the CDR3 is TGTGCCAGCAGTGAAGCGGCCGGGACAGTTCGCAATCAGCCCCAGCATTTT. Translation: CASSEAAGTVRNQPQHF.

The chain links TRBV2 to TRBJ1-4; no clear D gene. From germline, CDR1 is SNHLY and CDR2 FYNNEI. With 7 bases removed from V and 8 bases from J, the gap between germline ends came to 11 bases. There are 12 residues in the CDR3. CDR3 sequence reads: CASMTEDEKLFF. The DNA for the CDR3 is TGTGCCAGCATGACTGAAGACGAAAAACTGTTTTTT.

The chain carries TRBV5-1 and TRBJ2-1; weak D call: TRBD2 (6 bases). Germline V gives CDR1 SGHRS, CDR2 YFSETQ. V was cut by 4 bases and J by 0 bases, with 11 bases left in between. This CDR3 has 15 amino acids. CDR3 nucleotides: TGCGCCAGCAGCAATGACGGGAGCTCCTACAATGAGCAGTTCTTC. Translated, it gives CASSNDGSSYNEQFF.

The chain employs TRBV7-8 and TRBJ2-2, with D uncertain. The CDR3 contains 16 residues. Germline loops: CDR1 SGHVS, CDR2 FQNEAQ. The V gene lost 1 base and the J gene lost 3 bases, with 12 bases spanning the gap. CDR3 sequence (DNA): TGTGCCAGCAGCTTAGTGCCCAGACAAGACACCGGGGAGCTGTTTTTT. This translates into CASSLVPRQDTGELFF.

This clone is a singleton in its sample. The chain is built from TRBV28 and TRBJ1-5; perhaps TRBD1 as D (5 bases). Germline CDR1 and CDR2: MDHEN and SYDVKM. Trimming pared 3 bases from V and 7 bases from J, leaving 13 bases between. CDR3 size: 14 residues. The DNA for the CDR3 is TGTGCCAGCAGTTTTTCCAGGGCAAGCCAGCCCCAGCATTTT. It translates to CASSFSRASQPQHF.

The gene calls are TRBV11-2 and TRBJ1-1, with TRBD1 as a possible D gene (6 bases). Per the germline V gene, CDR1 is SGHAT and CDR2 is FQNNGV. The ends were cut back, 3 bases at V and 10 bases at J, with 12 bases in the middle. The CDR3 consists of 12 residues. The CDR3 sequence is CASSLGDIAAFF. The CDR3 DNA sequence: TGTGCCAGCAGCTTGGGGGACATTGCAGCTTTCTTT. Drawing the rest from reference TRBV11-2 and TRBJ1-1, the complete variable domain is EAGVAQSPRYKIIEKRQSVAFWCNPISGHATLYWYQQILGQGPKLLIQFQNNGVVDDSQLPKDRFSAERLKGVDSTLKIQPAKLEDSAVYLCASSLGDIAAFFGQGTRLTVV.

The chain has TRBV7-9 and TRBJ2-7; 10 nucleotides agree with TRBD1. The germline gives CDR1 SEHNR, CDR2 FQNEAQ (reference sequence). After removal of 5 bases from V and 5 bases from J, the junction contained 6 bases not matched to a gene. The CDR3 covers 14 residues. CDR3 sequence reads: CASSPGQGGDEQYF. Here the CDR3 DNA reads TGTGCCAGCAGCCCCGGACAGGGGGGGGACGAGCAGTACTTC. The variable domain in full, completed from reference TRBV7-9 and TRBJ2-7, reads DTGVSQNPRHKITKRGQNVTFRCDPISEHNRLYWYRQTLGQGPEFLTYFQNEAQLEKSRLLSDRFSAERPKGSFSTLEIQRTEQGDSAMYLCASSPGQGGDEQYFGPGTRLTVT.

The J gene is TRBJ2-3, the V gene TRBV11-2; maybe TRBD2 (5 bases). CDR3 length: 15 amino acids. V was trimmed by 2 bases and J by 4 bases, leaving 13 bases between them. Germline-derived CDR1 and CDR2 are SGHAT and FQNNGV. This CDR3 reads CASSLSPSPADTQYF. The CDR3 DNA reads TGTGCCAGCAGCTTATCGCCTAGCCCAGCAGATACGCAGTATTTT.

This rearrangement joins TRBV6-1 to TRBJ2-7; D may match TRBD1 or TRBD2 (7 bases each). CDR1 and CDR2 from the germline V gene are MNHNS and SASEGT. There are 17 residues in the CDR3. The V gene lost 2 bases and the J gene lost 7 bases, with 24 bases spanning the gap. The CDR3 DNA follows: TGTGCCAGCAGTGAATTCAAAGGGGGCCGTCGGGGAGGGGAGCAGTACTTC. This encodes CASSEFKGGRRGGEQYF.

This sequence joins TRBV7-2 and TRBJ1-6, with unresolved D. The germline V gene encodes CDR1 SGHTA and CDR2 FQGNSA. The CDR3 extends over 12 amino acids. With 6 bases removed from V and 7 bases from J, the gap between germline ends came to 7 bases. CDR3 protein: CASSQENSPLHF. The CDR3 DNA sequence: TGTGCCAGCAGTCAGGAGAATTCACCCCTCCACTTT.

This clone has a handful of counts. The chain combines TRBV9 with TRBJ2-7; the match to TRBD1 covers 8 bases. CDR1 SGDLS and CDR2 YYNGEE come from the germline V gene. This CDR3 contains 13 residues. With V trimmed by 0 bases and J by 8 bases, 4 bases remained unmatched. As DNA, the CDR3 is TGTGCCAGCAGCGTAGGGGGGACAGGTCAGCAGTACTTC. This encodes CASSVGGTGQQYF. The whole variable domain, remainder taken from reference TRBV9 and TRBJ2-7, is DSGVTQTPKHLITATGQRVTLRCSPRSGDLSVYWYQQSLDQGLQFLIQYYNGEERAKGNILERFSAQQFPDLHSELNLSSLELGDSALYFCASSVGGTGQQYFGPGTRLTVT.

This chain uses TRBV25-1 with TRBJ1-1; D uncertain. V lost 2 bases and J lost 0, with 7 bases in between. CDR3 size: 14 residues. CDR1 is MGHDK, CDR2 SYGVNS, per germline. The DNA for the CDR3 is TGTGCCAGCAGTGAAATAGGACTGAACACTGAAGCTTTCTTT. It codes for CASSEIGLNTEAFF. The whole variable domain, remainder taken from reference TRBV25-1 and TRBJ1-1, is EADIYQTPRYLVIGTGKKITLECSQTMGHDKMYWYQQDPGMELHLIHYSYGVNSTEKGDLSSESTVSRIRTEHFPLTLESARPSHTSQYLCASSEIGLNTEAFFGQGTRLTVV.

The chain links TRBV5-6 to TRBJ2-3; 10 bases agree with TRBD2. V lost 6 bases, J lost 3 bases, and 1 base stayed unmatched. Germline assignment: CDR1 SGHDT and CDR2 YYEEEE. The length of the CDR3 is 13 residues. CDR3 loop: CASKREGTDTQYF. The CDR3 DNA is TGTGCCAGCAAGCGGGAGGGGACAGATACGCAGTATTTT. The full variable domain, completed using reference TRBV5-6 and TRBJ2-3, is DAGVTQSPTHLIKTRGQQVTLRCSPKSGHDTVSWYQQALGQGPQFIFQYYEEEERQRGNFPDRFSGHQFPNYSSELNVNALLLGDSALYLCASKREGTDTQYFGPGTRLTVL.

V is TRBV5-6 and J is TRBJ1-2; a weak D match, TRBD1 (5 bases). This CDR3 is built from 14 residues. The germline CDR1 and CDR2 sequences are SGHDT and YYEEEE. V lost 6 bases and J 9 bases, leaving 21 bases between the germline ends. CDR3 bases: TGTGCCAGCACCCTGGGGCGCCCGGGGACGAGCTACACCTTC. It is translated as CASTLGRPGTSYTF.

V and J are TRBV29-1 and TRBJ2-7; D may be TRBD1 (5 bases). Trimming shortened V by 1 base and J by 3 bases, and 16 bases separated the two germline ends. The germline gives CDR1 SQVTM, CDR2 ANQGSEA. The CDR3 sequence is 15 residues long. The CDR3 reads CSVEVLKDSYYEQYF. The CDR3, as DNA: TGCAGCGTTGAAGTGTTAAAAGACAGCTACTACGAGCAGTACTTC.

The rearrangement joins TRBV5-8 to TRBJ1-5, with D perhaps TRBD1 (5 bases). Germline CDR1 is SGHTS and CDR2 is YDEGEE. V dropped 0 bases and J dropped 2 bases, with 12 bases sitting between them. This CDR3 is built from 16 residues. CDR3 amino acids: CASSLVLGQGNQPQHF. The CDR3 DNA is TGTGCCAGCAGCTTGGTGTTGGGGCAGGGCAATCAGCCCCAGCATTTT.

The chain couples TRBV11-3 to TRBJ2-1; no definite D call. CDR3 size: 13 residues. Germline CDR1 reads SGHNT; CDR2 reads YENEEA. V was shortened by 0 bases and J by 11 bases, with 11 bases between the two germline ends. CDR3 nucleotide sequence: TGTGCCAGCAGCTTAGAGCCCGGCACCAAGCAGTTCTTC. Its translation is CASSLEPGTKQFF.

The chain couples TRBV7-3 to TRBJ2-2; D uncertain. Germline V gene lookup returns CDR1 SGHTA and CDR2 FQGTGA. Trimming left V 5 bases short and J 5 bases short, with 12 bases between. CDR3 length equals 14 residues. The CDR3 region has the DNA TGTGCCAGCAGCCCTTATCCCCGGACCGGGGAGCTGTTTTTT. It is translated as CASSPYPRTGELFF.

This chain links TRBV6-4 with TRBJ1-2; D unclear. The germline V gene encodes CDR1 MRHNA and CDR2 SNTAGT. The CDR3 covers 18 residues. The V gene lost 2 bases and the J gene lost 0 bases, with 19 bases spanning the gap. The CDR3 DNA reads as TGTGCCAGCAGTGACCCACTCCCTGGCAGACAACCTAACTATGGCTACACCTTC. This encodes CASSDPLPGRQPNYGYTF.

The chain combines TRBV5-4 with TRBJ2-5; 8 positions match TRBD2. The germline gives CDR1 SGHNT, CDR2 YYREEE (reference sequence). Trimming removed 0 bases from V and 5 bases from J; junction bases left unmatched: 6. The CDR3 has 15 amino acids. The CDR3 sequence: CASSLGTSPMETQYF. In nucleotides, the CDR3 is TGTGCCAGCAGCTTGGGGACTAGCCCCATGGAGACCCAGTACTTC.

The chain couples TRBV30 to TRBJ1-2; D not resolved. V was clipped by 4 bases and J by 1 base, with 7 bases between them. The CDR3 sequence is 12 residues long. CDR1 and CDR2 (germline): GTSNPN, SVGIG (reference sequence). The CDR3, as DNA: TGTGCCTGGACTCCCAGTAACTATGGCTACACCTTC. Translated: CAWTPSNYGYTF.